The present T cell receptor beta chain was sequenced within a study of cytomegalovirus exposure and HLA in healthy donors. About the study: Early on, a data release was issued that held some 85 million unique TCRs from HLA-typed donors. Most genotyped donors, around four fifths of roughly 400, had Caucasian-associated genetic ancestry. Notes on the study in general: Most likely, a cluster of highly shared sequence variants arose as a sequencing artifact. Looking again later, the authors saw that most CMV-associated TCR beta chains seemed HLA-restricted.

A word on this clone: The target antigen is unknown.

13 Jbeta primers and 60 Vbeta primers were used for the PCR. Sequencing used immunoSEQ multiplex PCR; TCRdb keeps in-frame clones, though not all of them. The data contain more than 100,000 clones, 72% of them singletons. The sequenced sample was PBMCs. The origin of this receptor is a man aged 50 to 60 in good health and CMV-seropositive.

The CDR3 here is CASGTEANIQYF. The CDR3 bases are TGTGCCAGCGGAACGGAAGCGAACATTCAGTACTTC. The chain combines TRBV2 with TRBJ2-4; D uncertain. Germline loops: CDR1 SNHLY, CDR2 FYNNEI. The CDR3 length is 12 residues. V dropped 8 bases and J dropped 7 bases, with 12 bases sitting between them.